This entry lists 21 T cell receptor beta chains sequenced from one sample in a study of graft-versus-host responses after intestinal transplantation. Produced via immunoSEQ multiplex PCR; TCRdb's table is partial and in-frame only. The table has roughly 40,000 clones, roughly nine tenths seen once. The sample here was PBMCs, taken 300 to 320 days after intestinal transplant. These receptors all come from a human patient who received an intestinal transplant, so some T cells may come from the graft donor.

This rearrangement joins TRBV6-5 to TRBJ2-5, with D tentatively TRBD1 (5 bases). V lost 6 bases to trimming and J lost 1 base, with 12 bases between them. The CDR3 contains 14 residues. The germline gives CDR1 MNHEY, CDR2 SVGAGI. The CDR3 is CASSFTGGQETQYF. The DNA of the CDR3 is TGTGCCAGCAGCTTTACAGGCGGCCAAGAGACCCAGTACTTC.

The chain employs TRBV6-1 and TRBJ2-7; D gene uncertain. From germline, CDR1 is MNHNS and CDR2 SASEGT. This CDR3 has 12 residues. Trimming removed 6 bases at V and 0 bases at J, with 6 bases between. The CDR3 is CASRVLSYEQYF. CDR3 nucleotides: TGTGCCAGCAGGGTGCTCTCCTACGAGCAGTACTTC.

The table lists this clone with a count of one. V and J are TRBV11-2 and TRBJ1-3, with D unresolved. This CDR3 spans 14 amino acids. Germline-derived CDR1 and CDR2 are SGHAT and FQNNGV. With 8 bases removed from V and 2 bases from J, the gap between germline ends came to 13 bases. The chain's CDR3 is CASRETQTGNTIYF. The DNA for the CDR3 is TGTGCCAGCCGCGAGACGCAGACTGGAAACACCATATATTTT.

The chain carries TRBV28 and TRBJ2-5; D is ambiguous. The length of the CDR3 is 18 residues. V shed 7 bases and J shed 1 base, with 25 bases lying between them. The germline V gene encodes CDR1 MDHEN and CDR2 SYDVKM. CDR3 protein: CASTHPPPPRRFQETQYF. The CDR3 DNA sequence: TGTGCCAGCACCCACCCCCCCCCACCTAGGAGATTCCAAGAGACCCAGTACTTC.

The chain uses TRBV4-1 and TRBJ1-5; D ambiguous. From germline, CDR1 is MGHRA and CDR2 YSYEKL. With 1 base removed from V and 6 bases from J, the gap between germline ends came to 7 bases. The CDR3 sequence is 13 residues long. The CDR3 protein is CASSQAQAQPQHF. CDR3 nucleotide sequence: TGCGCCAGCAGCCAAGCCCAGGCTCAGCCCCAGCATTTT.

The rearrangement joins TRBV4-1 to TRBJ1-5; D not resolved. CDR3 size: 18 residues. Germline assignment: CDR1 MGHRA and CDR2 YSYEKL. The ends were cut back, 0 bases at V and 0 bases at J, with 15 bases in the middle. The CDR3 spells CASSQDGLAQYSNQPQHF. In nucleotides, the CDR3 is TGCGCCAGCAGCCAAGATGGATTGGCACAATATAGCAATCAGCCCCAGCATTTT.

The V gene is TRBV2, the J gene TRBJ1-4, with D hard to call. V was trimmed by 6 bases and J by 8 bases, leaving 10 bases between them. This CDR3 region has 12 residues. The germline V gene encodes CDR1 SNHLY and CDR2 FYNNEI. The CDR3 sequence is CASSEHGEKLFF. CDR3 sequence (DNA): TGTGCCAGCAGCGAACATGGGGAAAAACTGTTTTTT.

The chain links TRBV27 to TRBJ1-5; 7 bases map to TRBD1. CDR3 length equals 14 residues. J gave up 1 base and V 6 bases, and 3 bases lay outside the gene matches. Per germline, CDR1 MNHEY and CDR2 SMNVEV (reference sequence). The CDR3 is CASRGQVSNQPQHF. The CDR3 coding sequence is TGTGCCAGCAGAGGACAGGTGAGCAATCAGCCCCAGCATTTT.

This chain uses TRBV29-1 with TRBJ2-1, with 7 positions matching TRBD2. V lost 4 bases and J lost 4; bases outside the gene matches: 4. Germline loops: CDR1 SQVTM, CDR2 ANQGSEA. The CDR3 covers 13 residues. CDR3 nucleotide sequence: TGCAGCGTTGGGGAGGGACCTTACAATGAGCAGTTCTTC. Residues: CSVGEGPYNEQFF.

The chain is built from TRBV4-1 and TRBJ2-4, with 13 bases identical to TRBD2. The CDR3 extends over 20 amino acids. The germline gives CDR1 MGHRA, CDR2 YSYEKL. V was clipped by 2 bases and J by 0 bases; unmatched bases: 10. CDR3 amino acids: CASSQPPGLAGALAKNIQYF. The CDR3 nucleotides read TGCGCCAGCAGCCAACCTCCCGGACTAGCGGGGGCCCTAGCCAAAAACATTCAGTACTTC.

The V gene is TRBV18, the J gene TRBJ2-5; TRBD1 aligns across 9 bases. The CDR3 loop spans 17 amino acids. Unmatched junction bases numbered 6, after V lost 1 base and J lost 0 bases. The germline CDR1 and CDR2 sequences are KGHSH and LQKENI. In DNA, the CDR3 is TGTGCCAGCTCACCACTCCCCGGGACAGGGTACCAAGAGACCCAGTACTTC. Translated, it gives CASSPLPGTGYQETQYF.

The chain couples TRBV11-2 to TRBJ2-7; 7 bases match TRBD2. The trim removed 1 base at V and 12 bases at J, leaving 6 bases unmatched. Germline lookup yields CDR1 SGHAT and CDR2 FQNNGV. The CDR3 extends over 12 amino acids. In nucleotides, the CDR3 is TGTGCCAGCAGCTTAGGGGATCCGGGGGGGTACTTC. Amino acids: CASSLGDPGGYF.

This clone was counted a few times. The rearrangement links TRBV19 to TRBJ1-2; D is undetermined. Trimming took 0 bases from V and 2 from J, leaving 10 bases between them. CDR3 length: 15 residues. Germline values: CDR1 LNHDA, CDR2 SQIVND (reference sequence). CDR3 bases: TGTGCCAGTAGTATAGATCATACGGCCAACTATGGCTACACCTTC. Its protein is CASSIDHTANYGYTF.

This clone was counted only a few times. The chain is built from TRBV11-2 and TRBJ1-6; D gene ambiguous. Germline V gene sequence: CDR1 SGHAT, CDR2 FQNNGV. The CDR3 spans 13 residues. Deletions cut 0 bases from V and 9 bases from J, with 6 bases between. The CDR3, as DNA: TGTGCCAGCAGCTTAGATCGCAGTTCACCCCTCCACTTT. This translates into CASSLDRSSPLHF.

The V call is TRBV18, the J call TRBJ1-1; 11 bases match TRBD1. Looked up from germline, CDR1 is KGHSH and CDR2 is LQKENI. V was clipped by 4 bases and J by 5 bases; unmatched bases: 3. This CDR3 is 14 amino acids long. The CDR3 sequence is CASSLRDRGTEAFF. The CDR3 DNA sequence: TGTGCCAGCTCACTACGGGACAGGGGGACTGAAGCTTTCTTT.

J is TRBJ2-5 and V is TRBV4-1, with 8 bases that match TRBD2. Germline trimming cut 4 bases from V and 5 bases from J; bases unmatched to any gene: 15. CDR1 is MGHRA, CDR2 YSYEKL, per germline. This CDR3 is 17 amino acids long. The CDR3 DNA follows: TGCGCCAGCAGCCCAAGCGGGAGTACAGGGAGGGAGGAGACCCAGTACTTC. Translated: CASSPSGSTGREETQYF.

The J gene is TRBJ2-7, the V gene TRBV6-6; D is ambiguous. Germline CDR1 reads MNHNY; CDR2 reads SVGAGI (reference sequence). Between the trimmed V and J ends, which lost 5 bases and 7 bases, there was a span of 12 bases. CDR3 length: 12 residues. CDR3 sequence reads: CASSQEWGEQYF. For the CDR3, the DNA is TGTGCCAGCAGTCAGGAATGGGGAGAGCAGTACTTC.

The rearrangement joins TRBV5-1 to TRBJ1-2; 8 bases map to TRBD1. CDR3 length: 11 amino acids. V was pared by 9 bases and J by 11 bases, with 9 bases of the junction left unmatched. Germline V CDR1 and CDR2: SGHRS, YFSETQ. CDR3 amino acids: CATGQGGIYTF. CDR3 in DNA: TGCGCCACCGGACAGGGCGGTATTTACACCTTC.

V gene TRBV6-1 combines with J gene TRBJ1-1; 10 bases match TRBD1. The CDR3 contains 14 residues. Germline V gives CDR1 MNHNS, CDR2 SASEGT. The V segment lost 7 bases and the J segment 1 base; nucleotides outside the gene matches: 3. The CDR3 loop is CASTRDRGNTEAFF. The CDR3, as DNA: TGTGCCAGCACGCGGGACAGGGGGAACACTGAAGCTTTCTTT.

This sequence joins TRBV27 and TRBJ1-6, with TRBD1 matching over 7 bases. The CDR3 runs to 14 residues. Per the germline V gene, CDR1 is MNHEY and CDR2 is SMNVEV (reference sequence). V lost 6 bases, J lost 8 bases, and 7 bases stayed unmatched. The chain's CDR3 is CASRPQGGHSPLHF. In DNA, the CDR3 is TGTGCCAGCAGACCCCAGGGGGGGCATTCACCCCTCCACTTT.

The V gene is TRBV28, the J gene TRBJ2-7, with D possibly TRBD1 on 6 matching bases. The CDR3 covers 14 residues. V was pared by 6 bases and J by 3 bases, with 15 bases between. CDR1 and CDR2 (germline): MDHEN, SYDVKM. The CDR3 DNA reads TGTGCCAGCAGCCGGACAGCCACTAACTACGAGCAGTACTTC. Translating gives CASSRTATNYEQYF.